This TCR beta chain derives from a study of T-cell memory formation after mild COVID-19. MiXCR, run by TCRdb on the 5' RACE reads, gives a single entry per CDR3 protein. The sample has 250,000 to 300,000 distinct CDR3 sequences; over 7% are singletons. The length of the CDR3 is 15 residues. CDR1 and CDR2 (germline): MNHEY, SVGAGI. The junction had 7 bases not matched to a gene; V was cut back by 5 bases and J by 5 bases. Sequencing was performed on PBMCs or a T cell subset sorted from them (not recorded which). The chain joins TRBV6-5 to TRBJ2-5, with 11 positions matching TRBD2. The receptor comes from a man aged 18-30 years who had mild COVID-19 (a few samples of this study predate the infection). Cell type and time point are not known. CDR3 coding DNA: TGTGCCAGCAGTCCAGGGGTAGCGGGGGGGGAGACCCAGTACTTC. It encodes CASSPGVAGGETQYF.